This T cell receptor (beta chain) was captured by sequencing in a study of regulatory and conventional T cells in RAG deficiency. Study findings and constraints: Patient subsets had shorter CDR3s; Omenn Treg-Tconv overlap exceeded 75%. Treg unique TCR beta sequences were about 91-fold fewer in Omenn syndrome and CID/AS patients than controls. Shannon entropy was markedly lower and Simpson indices higher in RAG-deficient patients than control T-cell subsets.

Sequenced by immunoSEQ multiplex PCR; TCRdb stores in-frame clones only, minus some. The sample consists of 7,000 to 9,500 clones, around 96% of them appearing once. Conventional CD4+ T cells were sorted from blood as CD25-low CD127-high cells. The eight patients with RAG deficiency had SCID (one), Omenn syndrome (two), or CID/atypical SCID (five). Note on this clone: The antigen is undetermined.

Trimming shortened V by 0 bases and J by 1 base, and 10 bases separated the two germline ends. The CDR3 runs to 15 residues. CDR1 and CDR2 (germline): MNHNY, SVGAGI (reference sequence). The sequence derives from a human donor with RAG deficiency presenting as severe combined immunodeficiency. The sequenced sample was CD4+ effector T cells sorted from blood. The rearrangement joins TRBV6-6 to TRBJ2-7; unclear D gene. This chain's CDR3 is CASSYSKASSYEQYF. As DNA, the CDR3 is TGTGCCAGCAGTTACTCGAAGGCTTCGTCCTACGAGCAGTACTTC.